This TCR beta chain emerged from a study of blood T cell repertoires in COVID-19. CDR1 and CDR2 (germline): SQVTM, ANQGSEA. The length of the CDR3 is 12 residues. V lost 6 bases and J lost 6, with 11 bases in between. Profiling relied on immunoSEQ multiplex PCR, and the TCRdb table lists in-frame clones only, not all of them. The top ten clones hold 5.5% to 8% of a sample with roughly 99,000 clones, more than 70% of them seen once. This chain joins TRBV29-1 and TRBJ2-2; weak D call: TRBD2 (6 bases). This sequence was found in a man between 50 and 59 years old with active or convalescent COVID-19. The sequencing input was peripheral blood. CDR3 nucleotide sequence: TGCAGCGTACGGAGGGATCCCGGGGAGCTGTTTTTT. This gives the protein CSVRRDPGELFF.